The source of this T cell receptor (beta chain) is a study of blood T cell repertoires in COVID-19. Looking at the study overall: Collection of acute and convalescent COVID-19 samples took place in the United States, Italy and Spain. T cells, B-cell-depleted T cells, or PBMCs provided the cDNA or gDNA that served as material.

This CDR3 is built from 13 residues. V was cut by 6 bases and J by 1 base, with 9 bases left in between. The V gene's germline CDR1 is SNHLY and CDR2 FYNNEI. Per the original data handling: Nucleated cell counts were estimated from reference gene primer amplification. Repertoires were generated with immunoSEQ multiplex PCR, while TCRdb's copy carries only in-frame clones and drops some. V and J calls and clone size follow that table, whereas D and trimming were derived from the DNA. This repertoire shows about 110,000 clones, 70% to 90% found once; its top ten account for around 2%. This chain connects TRBV2 to TRBJ1-1, with unresolved D. This clonotype was sampled from a human donor in a cohort sampled during active COVID-19. The sequencing sample was made of peripheral blood. CDR3 loop: CASRGIQNTEAFF. The CDR3 region has the DNA TGTGCCAGCAGGGGCATACAGAACACTGAAGCTTTCTTT.